Listed below are T cell receptor beta chains from one sample, sequenced in a study of blood T cell repertoires in COVID-19. Some clones are missing from TCRdb's copy, which holds only in-frame ones; the method was immunoSEQ multiplex PCR. The data hold approximately 67,000 clones, with 80% to 95% observed a single time. The sequenced material came from peripheral blood. Source of these receptors: a woman aged 60-70 years with active COVID-19. Both conserved end residues are part of each CDR3. A D gene is named only where the DNA matches it firmly. Clone size is stated in some rows and not others, as once, few, many or a class when expanded.

D: TRBD1
size: once
V: TRBV27
J: TRBJ2-7
DNA: TGTGCCAGCAGTTCAGGGGGCGCGTACGAGCAGTACTTC
CDR3: CASSSGGAYEQYF

D: -
size: -
V: TRBV2
J: TRBJ2-5
DNA: TGTGCCAGCAGTGAACGGTGGACCCAGTACTTC
CDR3: CASSERWTQYF

D: TRBD1
size: -
V: TRBV6-6
J: TRBJ1-6
DNA: TGTGCCAGCAGGGGGGACAGCAATAATTCACCCCTCCACTTT
CDR3: CASRGDSNNSPLHF

D: -
size: -
V: TRBV7-9
J: TRBJ2-1
DNA: TGTGCCAGCAGCTTAGTGGAGGGGAATGAGCAGTTCTTC
CDR3: CASSLVEGNEQFF

D: TRBD2
size: -
V: TRBV5-6
J: TRBJ2-1
DNA: TGTGCCAGCAGCCAACGGCGGGTAGCGGGAGGGCCGGGCAATGAGCAGTTCTTC
CDR3: CASSQRRVAGGPGNEQFF

D: TRBD1
size: -
V: TRBV19
J: TRBJ1-2
DNA: TGTGCCAGTAGTCCCCGGGACAGGGGAACGTATGGCTACACCTTC
CDR3: CASSPRDRGTYGYTF

D: -
size: -
V: TRBV28
J: TRBJ2-6
DNA: TGTGCCAGCAGCCCTCCCGCCAGGGCTGGGGCCAACGTCCTGACTTTC
CDR3: CASSPPARAGANVLTF

D: TRBD2
size: -
V: TRBV7-2
J: TRBJ2-3
DNA: TGTGCCAGCAGCTCCCCAAGCGGGACTACAGATACGCAGTATTTT
CDR3: CASSSPSGTTDTQYF

D: TRBD1
size: -
V: TRBV28
J: TRBJ2-7
DNA: TGTGCCAGCAGCTATACAGGGGTGCGGGACGAGCAGTACTTC
CDR3: CASSYTGVRDEQYF

D: TRBD2
size: -
V: TRBV19
J: TRBJ2-3
DNA: TGTGCCAGTAGGTCCCAGGCTAGCGGGAGAGCAGATACGCAGTATTTT
CDR3: CASRSQASGRADTQYF

D: -
size: once
V: TRBV3-1/TRBV3-2
J: TRBJ1-2
DNA: TGTGCCAGCAGCCAAGGTCGGACAGCAAGTTATGGCTACACCTTC
CDR3: CASSQGRTASYGYTF

D: -
size: -
V: TRBV28
J: TRBJ1-1
DNA: TGTGCCAGCGAGGAGGGGAACACTGAAGCTTTCTTT
CDR3: CASEEGNTEAFF

D: TRBD2
size: -
V: TRBV7-9
J: TRBJ2-3
DNA: TGTGCCAGCAGCTCCCGGGGGGGTAGCAGCACAGATACGCAGTATTTT
CDR3: CASSSRGGSSTDTQYF

D: TRBD1
size: -
V: TRBV29-1
J: TRBJ2-7
DNA: TGCAGCTTTAGGGGGACAGTCTACTACGAGCAGTACTTC
CDR3: CSFRGTVYYEQYF

D: -
size: -
V: TRBV5-1
J: TRBJ1-1
DNA: TGCGCCAGCCGTTGGGACAATTCCAACACTGAAGCTTTCTTT
CDR3: CASRWDNSNTEAFF

D: TRBD2
size: -
V: TRBV5-1
J: TRBJ2-1
DNA: TGCGCCAGCAGCTTGCCTACTAGCGGCTACAATGAGCAGTTCTTC
CDR3: CASSLPTSGYNEQFF

D: -
size: once
V: TRBV28
J: TRBJ1-5
DNA: TGTGCCAGCAGTTTCGGGTCAGGGCAAGGGGATAGCAATCAGCCCCAGCATTTT
CDR3: CASSFGSGQGDSNQPQHF

D: -
size: -
V: TRBV15
J: TRBJ2-5
DNA: TGTGCCACCTCGGGTATAGGTCTCCAAGAGACCCAGTACTTC
CDR3: CATSGIGLQETQYF

D: TRBD2
size: -
V: TRBV6-1
J: TRBJ2-7
DNA: TGTGCCAGCAGTGAAACCCGGGCGAGTTTCGGGAGGGCCGACGAGCAGTACTTC
CDR3: CASSETRASFGRADEQYF

D: -
size: -
V: TRBV27
J: TRBJ1-1
DNA: TGTGCCAGCAGTTTTAGTCCGAACACTGAAGCTTTCTTT
CDR3: CASSFSPNTEAFF

D: -
size: once
V: TRBV15
J: TRBJ2-3
DNA: TGTGCCACCAGCAGAGTTCGGGGGTCTGCAGATACGCAGTATTTT
CDR3: CATSRVRGSADTQYF

D: TRBD2
size: -
V: TRBV3-1/TRBV3-2
J: TRBJ2-1
DNA: TGTGCCAGCAGCCAGACCAGCGGGAGTCTCATCGGAGGTGAGCAGTTCTTC
CDR3: CASSQTSGSLIGGEQFF

D: TRBD1
size: -
V: TRBV19
J: TRBJ2-6
DNA: TGTGCCAGTAGTCCGTCGATGGGACAGCGCATCTCTGGGGCCAACGTCCTGACTTTC
CDR3: CASSPSMGQRISGANVLTF

D: TRBD1
size: -
V: TRBV5-6
J: TRBJ2-3
DNA: TGTGCCAGCAGCCCCCGGACAGGGAAACCGTATTTT
CDR3: CASSPRTGKPYF

D: -
size: -
V: TRBV7-9
J: TRBJ1-6
DNA: TGTGCCAGCAGCCGTGCGGTCCGGGAACCCCTCCACTTT
CDR3: CASSRAVREPLHF

D: TRBD2
size: -
V: TRBV5-8
J: TRBJ2-1
DNA: TGTGCCAGCAGCCCCAATAGCGGGATCTCCTACAATGAGCAGTTCTTC
CDR3: CASSPNSGISYNEQFF

D: -
size: -
V: TRBV2
J: TRBJ2-7
DNA: TGTGCCAGCAGACCCCGCCCGGGACTTTCCCTCTACGAGCAGTACTTC
CDR3: CASRPRPGLSLYEQYF

D: -
size: -
V: TRBV3-1/TRBV3-2
J: TRBJ2-7
DNA: TGTGCCAGCAGCCAAGGCTTAATTTTTGCGGGTCTCTACGAGCAGTACTTC
CDR3: CASSQGLIFAGLYEQYF

D: TRBD2
size: -
V: TRBV5-4
J: TRBJ2-3
DNA: TGTGCCAGCAGTTTAGCGGGTATTACAGATACGCAGTATTTT
CDR3: CASSLAGITDTQYF

D: -
size: -
V: TRBV4-2
J: TRBJ2-3
DNA: TGTGCCAGCAGCCAAGCCGAGTTAGGCACAGATACGCAGTATTTT
CDR3: CASSQAELGTDTQYF

D: TRBD2
size: -
V: TRBV6-5
J: TRBJ2-7
DNA: TGTGCCAGCAGCCGACTAGCCTCCTACGAGCAGTACTTC
CDR3: CASSRLASYEQYF

D: TRBD2
size: -
V: TRBV28
J: TRBJ2-1
DNA: TGTGCCAGCACTCCAGGACTAGCGGGAGATGGTGAGCAGTTCTTC
CDR3: CASTPGLAGDGEQFF

D: TRBD1
size: -
V: TRBV28
J: TRBJ1-4
DNA: TGTGCCAGCACTCCTACAGGGGGCTTTGAAAAACTGTTTTTT
CDR3: CASTPTGGFEKLFF

D: TRBD2
size: -
V: TRBV19
J: TRBJ2-3
DNA: TGTGCCAGTAGTATGGGACTAGCGCCTAGCACAGATACGCAGTATTTT
CDR3: CASSMGLAPSTDTQYF

D: -
size: -
V: TRBV3-1/TRBV3-2
J: TRBJ1-1
DNA: TGTGCCAGCAGCCAAGTTAGGGGTTCGCCTTTCTTT
CDR3: CASSQVRGSPFF

D: -
size: -
V: TRBV5-1
J: TRBJ1-4
DNA: TGCGCCAGCAGCTTGGATGCGGGGTCGGGCGAAAAACTGTTTTTT
CDR3: CASSLDAGSGEKLFF

D: TRBD2
size: -
V: TRBV5-1
J: TRBJ2-7
DNA: TGCGCCAGCAGCCCGGGGACTATTCTCGACGAGCAGTACTTC
CDR3: CASSPGTILDEQYF

D: -
size: -
V: TRBV9
J: TRBJ1-1
DNA: TGTGCCAGCAGCGTAGGCAGGGTATCCTCTGAAGCTTTCTTT
CDR3: CASSVGRVSSEAFF

D: TRBD1
size: -
V: TRBV7-9
J: TRBJ2-7
DNA: TGTGCCAGCAGCTTAATGGGACAGACGGTTCAGCAGTACTTC
CDR3: CASSLMGQTVQQYF

D: TRBD1
size: -
V: TRBV5-6
J: TRBJ1-2
DNA: TGTGCCAGCAGCTGGGACAGGGAGCTTAACTATGGCTACACCTTC
CDR3: CASSWDRELNYGYTF

D: TRBD1
size: -
V: TRBV11-3
J: TRBJ2-2
DNA: TGTGCCAGCAGCCCCGGACAGGGGGCGAGTCCCGGGGAGCTGTTTTTT
CDR3: CASSPGQGASPGELFF

D: TRBD1
size: -
V: TRBV5-4
J: TRBJ2-7
DNA: TGTGCCAGCAGCGTTGACAGGGGGCCTCGTTACGAGCAGTACTTC
CDR3: CASSVDRGPRYEQYF

D: TRBD1
size: -
V: TRBV5-1
J: TRBJ2-3
DNA: TGCGCCAGCAGCCCAAGGACAGGGAGCACAGATACGCAGTATTTT
CDR3: CASSPRTGSTDTQYF

D: -
size: -
V: TRBV15
J: TRBJ1-5
DNA: TGTGCCACCAGCAGAGATCTGACGGGAGGCAATCAGCCCCAGCATTTT
CDR3: CATSRDLTGGNQPQHF

D: TRBD1
size: -
V: TRBV18
J: TRBJ1-2
DNA: TGTGCCAGCTCACCGGGACAGGGGTACTATGGCTACACCTTC
CDR3: CASSPGQGYYGYTF

D: TRBD1
size: -
V: TRBV28
J: TRBJ1-4
DNA: TGTGCCAGCAGTTCTCCGACAGGGCTTAAACTGTTTTTT
CDR3: CASSSPTGLKLFF

D: -
size: -
V: TRBV30
J: TRBJ1-2
DNA: TGTGCCTGGAGTCCCTGGACTGAAGATGGCTACACCTTC
CDR3: CAWSPWTEDGYTF

D: TRBD2
size: -
V: TRBV3-1/TRBV3-2
J: TRBJ2-1
DNA: TGTGCCAGCAGCCACCTAGCGGGAGGTCGGGATGAGCAGTTCTTC
CDR3: CASSHLAGGRDEQFF

D: TRBD1
size: -
V: TRBV11-2
J: TRBJ2-1
DNA: TGTGCCAGCACCCTCCCGAGACAGGGGGAGTACAATGAGCAGTTCTTC
CDR3: CASTLPRQGEYNEQFF

D: TRBD1
size: once
V: TRBV28
J: TRBJ1-1
DNA: TGTGCCAGCAGTTTACACAAATGGGACAGGGGGAACACTGAAGCTTTCTTT
CDR3: CASSLHKWDRGNTEAFF

D: -
size: -
V: TRBV29-1
J: TRBJ1-1
DNA: TGCAGCGTTGTCCTGGGGACATCGATTGTGCAAGCTTTCTTT
CDR3: CSVVLGTSIVQAFF

D: TRBD2
size: -
V: TRBV30
J: TRBJ2-1
DNA: TGTGCCTGGAGGTCACGAACAGGACGGACGGGCAGCGGGAGGGCTATGAGCTCCTACAATGAGCAGTTCTTC
CDR3: CAWRSRTGRTGSGRAMSSYNEQFF

D: -
size: -
V: TRBV28
J: TRBJ1-4
DNA: TGTGCCAGCAGTGCATACGGGGGTGAGGAGGAAAAACTGTTTTTT
CDR3: CASSAYGGEEEKLFF

D: -
size: once
V: TRBV6-5
J: TRBJ2-1
DNA: TGTGCCAGCAGAAACCCGAGGGGGGGTGAGCAGTTCTTC
CDR3: CASRNPRGGEQFF

D: TRBD2
size: -
V: TRBV3-1/TRBV3-2
J: TRBJ2-2
DNA: TGTGCCAGCAGCCTACAGCGGGAGTATTACACCGGGGAGCTGTTTTTT
CDR3: CASSLQREYYTGELFF

D: -
size: once
V: TRBV3-1/TRBV3-2
J: TRBJ1-1
DNA: TGTGCCAGCAGCCGATCTCTGGGGGCGCTCGAAGCTTTCTTT
CDR3: CASSRSLGALEAFF

D: TRBD2
size: -
V: TRBV7-9
J: TRBJ2-7
DNA: TGTGCCAGCAGCTTAGACGGGACTAGCGGGTTCTACGAGCAGTACTTC
CDR3: CASSLDGTSGFYEQYF

D: TRBD2
size: -
V: TRBV19
J: TRBJ2-3
DNA: TGTGCCAGTAGTATCGGACTAGCCCGCACAGATACGCAGTATTTT
CDR3: CASSIGLARTDTQYF

D: TRBD1
size: -
V: TRBV19
J: TRBJ1-1
DNA: TGTGCCAGTACCGTACTGACAGGGGGCAGGACTGAAGCTTTCTTT
CDR3: CASTVLTGGRTEAFF